This TCR beta chain was observed in a study of early T cells in non-severe SARS-CoV-2 infection (dated by TCRdb to the early 2020s). Regarding the study in general: TCR sequencing used bulk RNA from unsorted whole blood, so alpha and beta chains could not be paired. Results the study describes overall, beyond this receptor: VDJdb matching was skewed toward anti-spike CD8 responses, so virus-specific expansions were likely underestimated and private and CD4 specificities were missed.

This was a case-control study nested in a cohort of healthcare workers in London, UK, who had nasopharyngeal swab PCR tests and blood samples taken every week. Healthcare workers were recruited between 23 and 31 March 2020, during the week of the UK lockdown, and were followed weekly for up to about 15 weeks. Library preparation employed 5' RACE. The sequencer was a NextSeq 500. In the TCR library protocol, unique molecular identifiers were attached to individual cDNA molecules to correct for PCR bias and sequencing error. Both TCR alpha and beta chains were sequenced, and tight co-correlation was observed between alpha and beta sequence abundances in each sample. For the original study's pipeline: V gene, J gene and CDR3 annotation of TCR sequences was performed with Decombinator V4. Expanded TCRs were defined as changing significantly between any two time points under a Poisson model with p below 0.0001. TCR abundances were normalised to the total number of TCRs sequenced per sample and expressed as counts per million. VDJdb, accessed on 1 November 2021, was searched for TCRs annotated for CMV, EBV and SARS-CoV-2, and TCRs annotated for more than one antigen were excluded. TCRdb reprocessing: public reads trimmed at Q25 with fastp, clones called with MiXCR, in-frame beta chains kept. Merged by CDR3 protein, the rows form single entries marked with the most common genes and DNA. It is TCRdb's table, rather than the study itself, that gives the V and J calls and clone size. For this sample there are nearly 50,000 distinct CDR3 sequences; roughly 6.1% appear just once. Under 9% of the sample is in the top ten clones.

For this clonotype: Its antigen specificity is not known. Per-base quality was not reported, and no clone a single base away is much larger than it.

The source was whole blood, collected at baseline. This receptor was obtained from an adult who was a healthcare worker with PCR-confirmed SARS-CoV-2 infection or an uninfected control (not recorded which).

The DNA sequence reads TGTGCCAGCAGTGTAACAGAAGGGGGAGGTCAGCCCCAGCATTTT. The translation is CASSVTEGGGQPQHF. The V gene is TRBV6-1 and the J gene is TRBJ1-5; TRBD1 could be the D gene, as 6 bases match. Including the terminal cysteine and phenylalanine, the CDR3 comprises 15 residues. The retained sequence is limited to the CDR3, 45 bases, with the frame set at the first base. V and J lose 4 bases and 6 bases, and a span of 16 bases separates them. CDR1 MNHNS and CDR2 SASEGT were looked up in the germline V gene.